A selection of T cell receptor beta chains follows, all from one sample in a study of blood T cells in healthy people across ages. In TCRdb, the 5' RACE reads were re-called with MiXCR into one record per CDR3 protein. This table has hundreds of thousands of distinct CDR3 sequences, roughly 21% appearing once. Sequenced input: blood. The receptors shown here come from a man in his sixties or seventies in good health. Each CDR3 is given with its conserved first and last residue. A D gene is named only where the DNA matches it firmly. Size tells how often a clone was seen (once, few, many) or the class of an expanded clone, and some rows leave it out.

TRBD2	TRBV28	-	TRBJ2-1	CASSGAGTSGEQFF	TGTGCCAGCAGTGGGGCCGGGACTAGCGGGGAGCAGTTCTTC
-	TRBV3-1	-	TRBJ2-2	CASSQVRAGELFF	TGTGCCAGCAGCCAAGTGAGGGCCGGGGAGCTGTTTTTT
-	TRBV20-1	few	TRBJ2-5	CSAIPTGSKETQYF	TGCAGTGCAATACCGACAGGTAGTAAAGAGACCCAGTACTTC
TRBD2	TRBV3-1	few	TRBJ2-5	CASSLKAGGNQETQYF	TGTGCCAGCAGCCTGAAAGCCGGGGGGAACCAAGAGACCCAGTACTTC
TRBD1	TRBV2	-	TRBJ1-2	CASSAIQGVNYGYTF	TGTGCCAGCAGTGCGATCCAGGGGGTTAACTATGGCTACACCTTC
TRBD2	TRBV5-6	-	TRBJ2-2	CASSYRTSGKKNTGELFF	TGTGCCAGCAGCTATCGGACTAGCGGTAAAAAGAACACCGGGGAGCTGTTTTTT
-	TRBV7-9	few	TRBJ1-2	CASSFLGGPATFTNYGYTF	TGTGCCAGCAGCTTTTTAGGTGGCCCTGCGACTTTTACTAACTATGGCTACACCTTC
-	TRBV2	-	TRBJ2-7	CASSDRGRDYEQYF	TGTGCCAGCAGTGACCGGGGTCGGGACTACGAGCAGTACTTC
TRBD1	TRBV4-2	few	TRBJ2-1	CASSQPGQGIYEQFF	TGTGCCAGCAGCCAACCGGGACAGGGGATCTATGAGCAGTTCTTC
-	TRBV6-5	few	TRBJ1-5	CASSYGRNQPQHF	TGTGCCAGCAGTTACGGGAGAAATCAGCCCCAGCATTTT
-	TRBV20-1	-	TRBJ2-7	CSARKSSEQYF	TGCAGTGCTAGAAAAAGTAGCGAGCAGTACTTC
-	TRBV3-1	-	TRBJ2-1	CASSQGTRYNEQFF	TGTGCCAGCAGCCAGGGGACAAGGTACAATGAGCAGTTCTTC
TRBD2	TRBV7-2	many	TRBJ2-2	CASSPRGGRNTGELFF	TGTGCCAGCAGCCCGCGGGGAGGGAGGAACACCGGGGAGCTGTTTTTT
TRBD1	TRBV6-5	-	TRBJ1-1	CASSMGQGALTEAFF	TGTGCCAGCAGTATGGGACAGGGGGCCCTCACTGAAGCTTTCTTT
-	TRBV6-1	few	TRBJ1-5	CASFGVRPDQPQHF	TGTGCCAGCTTCGGTGTTCGACCCGATCAGCCCCAGCATTTT
TRBD2	TRBV4-2	few	TRBJ2-7	CASSQSSGRRAYEQYF	TGTGCCAGCAGCCAGTCTAGCGGGAGAAGGGCCTACGAGCAGTACTTC
-	TRBV12-3/TRBV12-4	-	TRBJ1-2	CASSLAQGPGYTF	TGTGCCAGCAGTTTGGCTCAGGGTCCTGGCTACACCTTC
-	TRBV19	-	TRBJ2-2	CASSIDAGSTGELFF	TGTGCCAGTAGTATAGACGCAGGGTCCACCGGGGAGCTGTTTTTT
TRBD2	TRBV7-2	few	TRBJ2-5	CASSRRLAGVVPQYF	TGTGCCAGCAGCCGACGACTAGCGGGAGTCGTACCCCAGTACTTC
-	TRBV29-1	few	TRBJ2-1	CSVEEEYGGSYNEQFF	TGCAGCGTTGAAGAGGAGTACGGGGGCTCCTACAATGAGCAGTTCTTC
-	TRBV29-1	few	TRBJ1-2	CSVGATDGYTF	TGCAGCGTTGGCGCTACAGATGGCTACACCTTC
-	TRBV7-2	-	TRBJ1-2	CASSLVPGEWSDGYTF	TGTGCCAGCAGCTTAGTACCAGGTGAATGGTCCGATGGCTACACCTTC
TRBD1	TRBV20-1	-	TRBJ1-4	CSAKTGRHEKLFF	TGCAGTGCTAAGACAGGGAGGCATGAAAAACTGTTTTTT
TRBD2	TRBV20-1	-	TRBJ2-3	CSAPSGRLAGVMGTDTQYF	TGCAGTGCCCCTAGTGGCCGACTAGCGGGAGTAATGGGCACAGATACGCAGTATTTT
TRBD2	TRBV6-1	few	TRBJ2-7	CASIGGGNFLVEQYF	TGTGCCAGCATTGGCGGGGGAAACTTTCTGGTCGAGCAGTACTTC
TRBD2	TRBV12-3/TRBV12-4	-	TRBJ2-3	CASSFGSGRASADTQYF	TGTGCCAGCAGTTTCGGGAGCGGGAGGGCATCAGCAGATACGCAGTATTTT
-	TRBV3-1	-	TRBJ2-1	CASSQDGSVVYNEQFF	TGTGCCAGCAGCCAAGATGGGTCAGTCGTCTACAATGAGCAGTTCTTC
-	TRBV11-2	-	TRBJ2-2	CASSRGEAGELFF	TGTGCCAGCAGCCGGGGAGAGGCCGGGGAGCTGTTTTTT
TRBD1	TRBV6-5	-	TRBJ1-6	CASGRDRENSPLHF	TGTGCCAGCGGCCGGGACAGGGAAAATTCACCCCTCCACTTT
-	TRBV15	-	TRBJ2-3	CATSRDLMAGKLTDTQYF	TGTGCCACCAGCAGAGATCTTATGGCGGGGAAACTCACAGATACGCAGTATTTT
TRBD1	TRBV20-1	-	TRBJ1-1	CSAGQGFTEAFF	TGCAGTGCTGGACAGGGGTTCACTGAAGCTTTCTTT
TRBD2	TRBV6-1	-	TRBJ2-1	CASSEWGLAGGTKTAYNEQFF	TGTGCCAGCAGTGAATGGGGACTAGCGGGAGGCACAAAGACTGCTTACAATGAGCAGTTCTTC
TRBD2	TRBV20-1	-	TRBJ2-3	CSAIPLVTGGPDTQYF	TGCAGTGCCATTCCCCTTGTGACGGGAGGGCCAGATACGCAGTATTTT
-	TRBV12-3/TRBV12-4	few	TRBJ1-3	CASSWRNTIYF	TGTGCCAGCAGTTGGAGAAACACCATATATTTT
TRBD2	TRBV29-1	-	TRBJ2-3	CSVDQTSGDTQYF	TGCAGCGTTGATCAGACTAGCGGAGATACGCAGTATTTT
-	TRBV5-1	-	TRBJ2-3	CANSLKGDTQYF	TGCGCCAACAGCTTGAAGGGAGATACGCAGTATTTT
-	TRBV4-3	few	TRBJ2-3	CASSQAGAPLADTQYF	TGCGCCAGCAGCCAAGCGGGGGCTCCACTTGCAGATACGCAGTATTTT
-	TRBV7-7	-	TRBJ2-3	CASSVGGPTDTQYF	TGTGCCAGCAGTGTGGGGGGCCCCACAGATACGCAGTATTTT
-	TRBV13	-	TRBJ2-7	CASSLGTGHRYSEQYF	TGTGCCAGCAGCTTAGGAACGGGACATAGGTACTCCGAGCAGTACTTC
-	TRBV20-1	few	TRBJ2-2	CSASYPGASNTGELFF	TGCAGTGCTAGCTATCCGGGGGCGTCGAACACCGGGGAGCTGTTTTTT
TRBD1	TRBV4-3	few	TRBJ2-4	CASSQGGGTGVVKNIQYF	TGCGCCAGCAGCCAAGGCGGCGGGACAGGGGTTGTCAAAAACATTCAGTACTTC
TRBD2	TRBV20-1	few	TRBJ2-1	CSARDTGLANNEQFF	TGCAGTGCTAGAGATACGGGACTAGCAAACAATGAGCAGTTCTTC
-	TRBV28	-	TRBJ1-3	CASSETGSGNTIYF	TGTGCCAGCAGCGAAACAGGCTCTGGAAACACCATATATTTT
-	TRBV10-3	-	TRBJ2-7	CAIRGGNYEQYF	TGTGCCATCAGGGGCGGGAACTACGAGCAGTACTTC
TRBD2	TRBV5-1	few	TRBJ2-4	CASSLAPAGTSKNIQYF	TGCGCCAGCAGCTTGGCCCCAGCGGGAACGTCCAAAAACATTCAGTACTTC
TRBD1	TRBV10-3	-	TRBJ2-2	CAIRGQVNTGELFF	TGTGCCATCAGGGGACAGGTGAACACCGGGGAGCTGTTTTTT
-	TRBV6-1	-	TRBJ2-2	CVSRGGLTGELFF	TGTGTCAGCAGGGGGGGACTAACCGGGGAGCTGTTTTTT
-	TRBV20-1	-	TRBJ2-5	CSAYGPYRQETQYF	TGCAGTGCTTACGGGCCTTATCGACAAGAGACCCAGTACTTC
-	TRBV5-5	many	TRBJ2-2	CASSASSVLFF	TGTGCCAGCAGCGCCTCTAGCGTCCTGTTTTTT
-	TRBV6-6	few	TRBJ2-7	CASSLGEKVEQYF	TGTGCCAGCAGTTTGGGCGAGAAAGTTGAGCAGTACTTC
TRBD2	TRBV12-3/TRBV12-4	few	TRBJ2-1	CASSFAGTSEGNEQFF	TGTGCCAGCAGTTTCGCGGGGACTAGCGAGGGAAATGAGCAGTTCTTC
-	TRBV28	-	TRBJ1-4	CASSPSGGGEKLFF	TGTGCCAGCAGCCCGTCGGGGGGAGGTGAAAAACTGTTTTTT
-	TRBV7-6	-	TRBJ2-3	CASSLSSVSTDTQYF	TGTGCCAGCAGCTTATCTTCGGTTAGCACAGATACGCAGTATTTT
-	TRBV29-1	-	TRBJ2-5	CSVEDLGGQTQYF	TGCAGCGTTGAAGATCTTGGGGGACAGACCCAGTACTTC
TRBD2	TRBV10-3	few	TRBJ2-1	CAISESLTSPGWNEQFF	TGTGCCATCAGTGAGTCTCTGACTAGCCCGGGATGGAATGAGCAGTTCTTC
TRBD2	TRBV5-1	-	TRBJ2-1	CASSFDSGRGNEQFF	TGCGCCAGCAGTTTCGATAGCGGGAGGGGGAATGAGCAGTTCTTC
-	TRBV12-3/TRBV12-4	few	TRBJ1-2	CASRWTGYGYTF	TGTGCCAGCAGGTGGACGGGTTATGGCTACACCTTC